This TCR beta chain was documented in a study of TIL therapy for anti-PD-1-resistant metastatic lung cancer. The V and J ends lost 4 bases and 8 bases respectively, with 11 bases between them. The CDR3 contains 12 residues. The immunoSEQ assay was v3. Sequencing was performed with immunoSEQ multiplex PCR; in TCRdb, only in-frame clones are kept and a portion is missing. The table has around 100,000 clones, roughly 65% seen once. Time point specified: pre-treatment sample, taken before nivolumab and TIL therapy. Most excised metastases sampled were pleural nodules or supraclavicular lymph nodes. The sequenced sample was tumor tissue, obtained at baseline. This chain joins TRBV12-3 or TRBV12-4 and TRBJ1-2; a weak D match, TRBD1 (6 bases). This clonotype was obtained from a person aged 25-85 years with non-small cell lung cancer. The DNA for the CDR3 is TGTGCCAGCAGTTCAGGGGATAGGGGCTACACCTTC. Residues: CASSSGDRGYTF.